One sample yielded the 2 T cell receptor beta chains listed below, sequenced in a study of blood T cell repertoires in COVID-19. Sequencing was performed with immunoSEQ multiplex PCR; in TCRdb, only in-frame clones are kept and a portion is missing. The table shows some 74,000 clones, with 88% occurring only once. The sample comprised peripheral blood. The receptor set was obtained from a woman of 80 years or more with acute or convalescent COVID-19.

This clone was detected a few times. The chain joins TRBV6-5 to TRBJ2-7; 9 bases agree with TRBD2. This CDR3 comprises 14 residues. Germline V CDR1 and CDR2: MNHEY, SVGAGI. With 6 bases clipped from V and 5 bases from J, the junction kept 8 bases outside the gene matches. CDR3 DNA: TGTGCCAGCAGCGGAGTAGCGGGAGTCGACGAGCAGTACTTC. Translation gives CASSGVAGVDEQYF.

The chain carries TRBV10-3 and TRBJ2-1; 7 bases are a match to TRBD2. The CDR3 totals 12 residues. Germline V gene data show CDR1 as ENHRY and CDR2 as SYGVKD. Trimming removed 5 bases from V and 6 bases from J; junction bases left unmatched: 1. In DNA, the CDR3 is TGTGCCATCAGTACGGGGGGCAATGAGCAGTTCTTC. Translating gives CAISTGGNEQFF.